The next 30 T cell receptor beta chains were all read from a single sample in a study of Graves' ophthalmopathy and Graves' hyperthyroidism (dated by TCRdb to the late 2010s). Instrument on record: Illumina HiSeq 2000. For repertoire sequencing, TCR beta CDR3 regions were amplified from RNA transcripts. HTBI primers and the Qiagen OneStep RT-PCR kit were used in a first-round RT-PCR, which was followed by a second-round multiplex PCR, size selection and purification. TCRdb reprocessing: public reads trimmed at Q25 with fastp, clones called with MiXCR, in-frame beta chains kept. Entries are consolidated by CDR3 protein sequence, retaining the most common genes and DNA. A total of a few hundred thousand distinct CDR3 sequences appear in this sample, roughly 18% of them only once. Roughly 1.6% of the sample goes to the ten largest clones. Material for sequencing was peripheral blood. Every receptor here comes from a woman aged 18-30 years with Graves' ophthalmopathy. Donor details come from another sample of the same person, matched by shared clones.

The chain couples TRBV6-2 or TRBV6-3 to TRBJ2-7, with a possible D match to TRBD1 (6 bases). V lost 6 bases, J lost 2 bases, and 11 bases lay in between. Germline V gene data show CDR1 as MNHEY and CDR2 as SVGEGT. The CDR3 loop spans 13 amino acids. CDR3 sequence: CASSVTGPYEQYF. DNA of the CDR3: TGTGCCAGCAGCGTGACAGGTCCCTACGAGCAGTACTTC.

This clonotype was seen ten or more times. The chain links TRBV28 to TRBJ1-5; 10 bases match TRBD1. Germline V CDR1 and CDR2: MDHEN, SYDVKM. The CDR3 contains 13 residues. The ends lost 10 bases at V and 4 bases at J; junction bases unmatched: 4. As DNA, the CDR3 is TGTGCCACGGGACAGGGGAGGAATCAGCCCCAGCATTTT. Its translation: CATGQGRNQPQHF.

This clonotype was counted many times. The CDR3 coding sequence is TGTGCCAGCAGTTTGGGGACAGGATCTAACTATGGCTACACCTTC. Protein sequence: CASSLGTGSNYGYTF. The chain is built from TRBV12-3 or TRBV12-4 and TRBJ1-2; 8 bases fit TRBD1. The CDR3 runs 15 residues. The V and J ends lost 3 bases and 0 bases, in that order; junction bases with no gene match: 3.

This clonotype occurred many times. The chain employs TRBV4-2 and TRBJ1-3; a possible D gene is TRBD1 (5 bases). The CDR3 loop spans 16 amino acids. V was trimmed by 4 bases and J by 0 bases, leaving 13 bases between them. Germline CDR1 is LGHNA and CDR2 is YNFKEQ. Here the CDR3 DNA reads TGTGCCAGCAGCCGATCTCGGGGGGGCTCTGGAAACACCATATATTTT. It translates to CASSRSRGGSGNTIYF.

The rearrangement links TRBV6-2 or TRBV6-3 to TRBJ2-7; perhaps TRBD1 as D (7 bases). The CDR3 totals 15 residues. V shed 6 bases and J shed 2 bases, with 17 bases lying between them. Germline V gene data show CDR1 as MNHEY and CDR2 as SVGEGT. The CDR3 nucleotides are TGTGCCAGCAGCCCTCTCGGGGGACAGACCTACGAGCAGTACTTC. Its protein is CASSPLGGQTYEQYF.

The sample holds many counts of this clonotype. This chain joins TRBV5-1 and TRBJ2-5; D assignment may be TRBD1 or TRBD2 (6 bases each). Germline assignment: CDR1 SGHRS and CDR2 YFSETQ. There are 12 residues in the CDR3. V lost 7 bases to trimming and J lost 2 bases, with 9 bases between them. CDR3 sequence (DNA): TGCGCCAGCCAAGGGGGGCAAGAGACCCAGTACTTC. This sequence encodes CASQGGQETQYF.

This clonotype was observed a handful of times. The chain recombines TRBV12-3 or TRBV12-4 with TRBJ2-7, with a tentative D call TRBD2 (5 bases). The CDR3 runs to 15 residues. V lost 2 bases and J lost 6, with 17 bases in between. The CDR3 coding sequence is TGTGCCAGCAGTTTAACGTCCGGGGTTTACGGCGAGCAGTACTTC. Amino acids: CASSLTSGVYGEQYF.

The table lists this clonotype with many counts. This chain connects TRBV12-3 or TRBV12-4 to TRBJ1-5; TRBD1 is a possible D gene (5 bases). V lost 7 bases and J 2 bases, leaving 15 bases between the germline ends. The length of the CDR3 is 15 residues. The CDR3 sequence is CASTPSGRGNQPQHF. The CDR3 bases are TGTGCCAGCACTCCTTCAGGGAGGGGCAATCAGCCCCAGCATTTT.

This clonotype was counted ten times or more. The rearrangement joins TRBV18 to TRBJ2-4, with TRBD2 as a possible D gene (5 bases). Germline CDR1 and CDR2: KGHSH and LQKENI. CDR3 length: 17 residues. Trimming took 0 bases from V and 0 from J, leaving 12 bases between them. CDR3: CASSPPGSGVAKNIQYF. In nucleotides, the CDR3 is TGTGCCAGCTCACCACCAGGGTCCGGGGTAGCCAAAAACATTCAGTACTTC.

This clonotype was detected many times. The chain employs TRBV30 and TRBJ2-5, with 8 nucleotides matching TRBD2. In germline, CDR1 is GTSNPN, CDR2 SVGIG (reference sequence). V shed 2 bases, J shed 2 bases, and the junction held 4 bases outside the gene matches. This CDR3 contains 14 residues. CDR3 amino acids: CAWSKRGSQETQYF. The CDR3 DNA follows: TGTGCCTGGAGTAAGCGGGGGAGTCAAGAGACCCAGTACTTC.

In this sample, this clonotype turned up many times. The gene calls are TRBV12-3 or TRBV12-4 and TRBJ1-1; D may be TRBD1 (6 bases). Trimming took 3 bases from V and 6 from J, leaving 14 bases between them. The length of the CDR3 is 14 residues. The CDR3 protein is CASSFQGSTAEAFF. CDR3 DNA sequence: TGTGCCAGCAGTTTTCAGGGGTCCACGGCTGAAGCTTTCTTT.

The rearrangement uses TRBV20-1 and TRBJ1-1; D gene unclear. The V and J ends lost 1 base and 3 bases respectively, with 9 bases between them. CDR1 is DFQATT, CDR2 SNEGSKA, per germline (reference sequence). The CDR3 is 13 amino acids. The CDR3 protein is CSARVVGDTEAFF. CDR3 in DNA: TGCAGTGCTAGAGTCGTCGGGGACACTGAAGCTTTCTTT.

The sample holds many counts of this clonotype. V is TRBV28 and J is TRBJ2-2; no firm D call. The V gene lost 1 base and the J gene lost 2 bases, with 14 bases spanning the gap. The germline gives CDR1 MDHEN, CDR2 SYDVKM. CDR3 length: 17 amino acids. The CDR3 DNA is TGTGCCAGCAGTTTATCGTACCGAGACACCAACACCGGGGAGCTGTTTTTT. This translates into CASSLSYRDTNTGELFF. Full variable domain (outside the CDR3, taken from reference TRBV28 and TRBJ2-2): DVKVTQSSRYLVKRTGEKVFLECVQDMDHENMFWYRQDPGLGLRLIYFSYDVKMKEKGDIPEGYSVSREKKERFSLILESASTNQTSMYLCASSLSYRDTNTGELFFGEGSRLTVL.

This clonotype has a count of ten or more. V and J are TRBV2 and TRBJ1-6, with 9 bases fitting TRBD1. Looked up from germline, CDR1 is SNHLY and CDR2 is FYNNEI. CDR3 length: 14 amino acids. J lost 10 bases, V lost 6 bases, and 7 bases had no gene match. The CDR3 region has the DNA TGTGCCAGCAGGGTGGGGACAGGGTACTCACCCCTCCACTTT. This gives the protein CASRVGTGYSPLHF.

The J gene is TRBJ2-7, the V gene TRBV28; TRBD2 matches at 9 bases. CDR3 size: 15 residues. The germline V gene has CDR1 MDHEN and CDR2 SYDVKM. Unmatched junction bases numbered 6, after V lost 3 bases and J lost 3 bases. The CDR3 spells CASSFPSGTYYEQYF. As DNA, the CDR3 is TGTGCCAGCAGTTTCCCTAGCGGGACCTACTACGAGCAGTACTTC.

This clonotype was counted at least ten times. This chain uses TRBV20-1 with TRBJ1-5, with a possible D match to TRBD1 (5 bases). Germline CDR1 DFQATT, CDR2 SNEGSKA (reference sequence). This CDR3 is 14 amino acids long. V gave up 3 bases and J gave up 1 base, with 10 bases separating them. The CDR3 sequence is CSARAGTSNQPQHF. CDR3 sequence (DNA): TGCAGTGCTAGGGCAGGGACGAGCAATCAGCCCCAGCATTTT.

J is TRBJ2-2 and V is TRBV11-2, with 10 bases matching TRBD2. This CDR3 has 16 amino acids. CDR1 and CDR2 (germline): SGHAT, FQNNGV. Trimming took 4 bases from V and 6 from J; bases not matched to a gene: 8. CDR3 sequence: CASSSSGTSVAGELFF. The CDR3 DNA sequence: TGTGCCAGCAGCTCGAGCGGGACTAGCGTGGCCGGGGAGCTGTTTTTT.

This clonotype was counted ten times or more. The rearrangement links TRBV29-1 to TRBJ1-1, with D uncertain. The germline V and J ends were trimmed by 6 bases and 0 bases, with 17 bases remaining between them. CDR3 length: 15 amino acids. CDR1 is SQVTM and CDR2 is ANQGSEA in the germline V gene. CDR3 in DNA: TGCAGCGTAAGTCCCTTGCTTGTTATGAACACTGAAGCTTTCTTT. Amino acids: CSVSPLLVMNTEAFF. Combining the CDR3 with reference TRBV29-1 and TRBJ1-1 gives the whole variable domain SAVISQKPSRDICQRGTSLTIQCQVDSQVTMMFWYRQQPGQSLTLIATANQGSEATYESGFVIDKFPISRPNLTFSTLTVSNMSPEDSSIYLCSVSPLLVMNTEAFFGQGTRLTVV.

In this sample, this clonotype turned up many times. The chain carries TRBV6-5 and TRBJ1-1, with D unresolved. The length of the CDR3 is 13 residues. Germline CDR1 MNHEY, CDR2 SVGAGI. Between the trimmed V and J ends, which lost 2 bases and 1 base, there was a span of 5 bases. The CDR3 DNA is TGTGCCAGCAGTTACGTTGCGAACACTGAAGCTTTCTTT. Encoded protein: CASSYVANTEAFF.

In its sample, this clonotype was seen many times. The chain recombines TRBV12-3 or TRBV12-4 with TRBJ1-2; tentatively, D is TRBD1 (6 bases). This CDR3 is built from 15 residues. V was trimmed by 7 bases and J by 2 bases, leaving 17 bases between them. CDR3 DNA: TGTGCCAGCACCCGAACCCGGACAGTGAACTATGGCTACACCTTC. The encoded protein is CASTRTRTVNYGYTF.

This clonotype was counted at least ten times. J is TRBJ1-3 and V is TRBV6-5; D might be TRBD1 (6 bases). The CDR3 has 15 residues. Trimming left V 0 bases short and J 0 bases short, with 6 bases between. Germline V gene lookup returns CDR1 MNHEY and CDR2 SVGAGI. The CDR3 DNA reads TGTGCCAGCAGTTACTCGACAGGCTCTGGAAACACCATATATTTT. Translation gives CASSYSTGSGNTIYF.

The chain recombines TRBV6-1 with TRBJ1-6, with D uncertain. This CDR3 has 13 residues. Germline lookup yields CDR1 MNHNS and CDR2 SASEGT. With 0 bases removed from V and 9 bases from J, the gap between germline ends came to 6 bases. The CDR3 sequence is CASSEAEFSPLHF. In DNA, the CDR3 is TGTGCCAGCAGTGAAGCGGAGTTTTCACCCCTCCACTTT.

This clonotype has a count of ten or more. The chain employs TRBV10-3 and TRBJ2-7; D is possibly TRBD1 or TRBD2 (5 bases each). The CDR3 is 12 amino acids. Germline V gene lookup returns CDR1 ENHRY and CDR2 SYGVKD. V lost 8 bases to trimming and J lost 5 bases, with 13 bases between them. In DNA form, the CDR3 reads TGTGCCATCGCCGGGACCATTAACGAGCAGTACTTC. Encoded protein: CAIAGTINEQYF.

This clonotype was seen a single time. Here the CDR3 DNA reads TGTGCCACCAGTGAAACCGGGACCATAAAGCCCCAGCATTTT. Protein: CATSETGTIKPQHF. The J gene is TRBJ1-5, the V gene TRBV24-1, with a tentative D call TRBD1 (5 bases). The CDR3 consists of 14 residues. The V gene lost 4 bases and the J gene lost 8 bases, with 14 bases spanning the gap. CDR1 is KGHDR and CDR2 is SFDVKD in the germline V gene.

This clonotype has at least ten counts. The V gene is TRBV6-2 or TRBV6-3, the J gene TRBJ2-2, with D possibly called TRBD1 or TRBD2 (5 bases each). Trimming stripped 7 bases from V and 4 bases from J, with 25 bases between. The CDR3 is 18 amino acids. Germline lookup yields CDR1 MNHEY and CDR2 SVGEGT. CDR3 DNA: TGTGCCAGCACTCGCCCTACCCGGGACCTAAAGGCCACCGGGGAGCTGTTTTTT. It translates to CASTRPTRDLKATGELFF.

This clonotype was observed many times. The rearrangement joins TRBV30 to TRBJ1-2; TRBD1 agrees at 9 bases. The CDR3 contains 16 residues. Germline V gene data show CDR1 as GTSNPN and CDR2 as SVGIG (reference sequence). The V gene end was trimmed by 1 base and the J gene end by 2 bases; junction bases not matched to a gene: 8. The CDR3, as DNA: TGTGCCTGGAGTGAGATAAACAGGGGGCTAAACTATGGCTACACCTTC. Translation gives CAWSEINRGLNYGYTF.

This chain uses TRBV12-3 or TRBV12-4 with TRBJ2-5; a weak D match, TRBD1 (5 bases). Trimming removed 2 bases from V and 3 bases from J, with 19 bases in between. The CDR3 consists of 17 residues. The CDR3 DNA sequence: TGTGCCAGCAGTTTATCAGGCTGGGGCCACCAGGAAGAGACCCAGTACTTC. Its protein is CASSLSGWGHQEETQYF.

This clonotype was detected ten times or more. The chain links TRBV12-3 or TRBV12-4 to TRBJ2-7; no firm D call. Trimming cost V 5 bases and J 5 bases, with 10 bases left between them. CDR3 length: 12 amino acids. CDR3 region: CASSQSWDEQYF. The CDR3 DNA is TGTGCCAGCAGTCAAAGCTGGGACGAGCAGTACTTC.

This clonotype was observed many times. The chain joins TRBV5-1 to TRBJ2-2, with 8 positions matching TRBD1. This CDR3 is built from 16 residues. The ends lost 1 base at V and 2 bases at J; junction bases unmatched: 4. In germline, CDR1 is SGHRS, CDR2 YFSETQ. CDR3 amino acids: CASSLRTGTNTGELFF. CDR3 DNA sequence: TGCGCCAGCAGCTTGCGGACAGGGACCAACACCGGGGAGCTGTTTTTT.

At least ten counts were recorded for this clonotype. V gene TRBV6-2 or TRBV6-3 combines with J gene TRBJ2-5; D is possibly TRBD1 (6 bases). Trimming stripped 0 bases from V and 0 bases from J, with 14 bases between. CDR1 is MNHEY, CDR2 SVGEGT, per germline. The CDR3 is 17 residues long. CDR3 in DNA: TGTGCCAGCAGTTACTCAGGCAGGGGACCCCACCAAGAGACCCAGTACTTC. Translated, it gives CASSYSGRGPHQETQYF.